This record concerns one TCR beta chain sequence. Its target is not known. The data originate from a study of radiotherapy plus CTLA-4 blockade in lung cancer. Turning to the study itself: Objective responses were seen in 18% of patients, disease control in 31%. Study conclusions and caveats: Dynamics of early blood T cell clones, together with interferon-beta, were reportedly the best predictors of response. In blood, TCR clones derived from the tumor expanded after radiotherapy plus ipilimumab.

Focal radiation was given together with CTLA-4 blockade (ipilimumab) to patients with chemo-refractory metastatic non-small-cell lung cancer. Assay used: immunoSEQ multiplex PCR; TCRdb lists only in-frame clones, some missing. The table lists roughly 39,000 clones, over 65% of them singletons. The sample here was peripheral blood, taken from a patient treated with radiotherapy plus ipilimumab. The sequence was collected from a human donor with non-small cell lung cancer who had stable disease on radiotherapy plus ipilimumab.

CDR3 region: CASSYGSTSTDTQYF. In DNA form, the CDR3 reads TGTGCCAGCAGTTACGGGTCTACTAGCACAGATACGCAGTATTTT. The chain links TRBV6-6 to TRBJ2-3; D is undetermined. Per the germline V gene, CDR1 is MNHNY and CDR2 is SVGAGI (reference sequence). V dropped 2 bases and J dropped 0 bases, with 9 bases sitting between them. CDR3 length: 15 residues.